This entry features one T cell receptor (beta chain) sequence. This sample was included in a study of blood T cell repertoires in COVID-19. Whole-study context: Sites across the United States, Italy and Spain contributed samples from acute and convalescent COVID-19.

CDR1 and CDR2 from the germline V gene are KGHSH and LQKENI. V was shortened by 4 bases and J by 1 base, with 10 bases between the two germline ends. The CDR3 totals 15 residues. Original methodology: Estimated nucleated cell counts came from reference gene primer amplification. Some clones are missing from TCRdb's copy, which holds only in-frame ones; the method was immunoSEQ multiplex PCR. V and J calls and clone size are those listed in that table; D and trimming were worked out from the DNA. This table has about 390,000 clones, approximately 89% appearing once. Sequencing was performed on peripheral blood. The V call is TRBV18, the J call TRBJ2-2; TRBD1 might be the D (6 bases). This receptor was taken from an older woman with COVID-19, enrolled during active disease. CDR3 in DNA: TGTGCCAGCTCACGACTGGACAGGAACACCGGGGAGCTGTTTTTT. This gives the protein CASSRLDRNTGELFF. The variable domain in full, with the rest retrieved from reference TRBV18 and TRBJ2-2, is NAGVMQNPRHLVRRRGQEARLRCSPMKGHSHVYWYRQLPEEGLKFMVYLQKENIIDESGMPKERFSAEFPKEGPSILRIQQVVRGDSAAYFCASSRLDRNTGELFFGEGSRLTVL.